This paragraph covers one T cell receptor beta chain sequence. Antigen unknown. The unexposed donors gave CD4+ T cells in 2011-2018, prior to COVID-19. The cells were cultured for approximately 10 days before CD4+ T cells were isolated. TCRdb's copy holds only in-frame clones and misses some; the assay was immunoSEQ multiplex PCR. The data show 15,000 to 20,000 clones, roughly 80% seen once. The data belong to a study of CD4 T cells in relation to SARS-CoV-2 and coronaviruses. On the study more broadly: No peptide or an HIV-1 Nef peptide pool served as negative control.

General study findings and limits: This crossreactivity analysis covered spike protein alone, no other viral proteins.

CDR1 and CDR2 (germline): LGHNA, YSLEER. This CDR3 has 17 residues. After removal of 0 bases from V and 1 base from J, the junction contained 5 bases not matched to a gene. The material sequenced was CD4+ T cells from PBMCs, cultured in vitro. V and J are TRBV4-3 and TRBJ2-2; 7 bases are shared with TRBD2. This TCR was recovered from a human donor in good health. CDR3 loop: CASSQEWGGLNTGELFF. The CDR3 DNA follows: TGCGCCAGCAGCCAAGAGTGGGGGGGACTGAACACCGGGGAGCTGTTTTTT.